The 17 T cell receptor beta chains below were found in one sample sequenced in a study of OX40 agonist ivuxolimab in advanced cancers. Repertoires were generated with immunoSEQ multiplex PCR, while TCRdb's copy carries only in-frame clones and drops some. The sample includes around 28,000 clones, around nine tenths of them seen just once. Sequenced here: CD4+ or CD8+ T cells sorted from blood, sampled in a trial of the OX40 agonist ivuxolimab. These receptors originate from an adult with an advanced solid tumor such as melanoma, head and neck, liver or kidney cancer.

This chain joins TRBV29-1 and TRBJ2-1; 12 nucleotides align to TRBD2. V lost 7 bases to trimming and J lost 5 bases; unmatched junction nucleotides: 3. This CDR3 is 13 amino acids long. The germline gives CDR1 SQVTM, CDR2 ANQGSEA. CDR3 DNA: TGCAGCGACGGACTAGCGGGGAACAATGAGCAGTTCTTC. The encoded protein is CSDGLAGNNEQFF.

J is TRBJ2-1 and V is TRBV27, with D unclear. The CDR3 extends over 14 amino acids. Germline CDR1 reads MNHEY; CDR2 reads SMNVEV (reference sequence). Trimming left V 7 bases short and J 5 bases short, with 15 bases between. CDR3: CASNFLGDNNEQFF. CDR3 coding DNA: TGTGCCAGCAATTTTTTAGGAGATAACAATGAGCAGTTCTTC.

The chain is built from TRBV10-2 and TRBJ2-3; D gene uncertain. The CDR3 runs 15 residues. V lost 4 bases and J lost 6, with 17 bases in between. Germline CDR1 reads WSHSY; CDR2 reads SAAADI. The CDR3 is CASSAGGLGLDTQYF. For the CDR3, the DNA is TGCGCCAGCAGTGCGGGCGGCCTGGGCTTGGATACGCAGTATTTT.

The chain employs TRBV7-9 and TRBJ1-1; D is unresolved. V lost 1 base, J lost 11 bases, and 14 bases lay in between. The CDR3 extends over 13 amino acids. CDR1 is SEHNR, CDR2 FQNEAQ, per germline (reference sequence). The DNA of the CDR3 is TGTGCCAGCAGCTTAGGGGCAGGTTCGGGGGCTTTCTTT. Translating gives CASSLGAGSGAFF. The variable domain in full, completed from reference TRBV7-9 and TRBJ1-1, reads DTGVSQNPRHKITKRGQNVTFRCDPISEHNRLYWYRQTLGQGPEFLTYFQNEAQLEKSRLLSDRFSAERPKGSFSTLEIQRTEQGDSAMYLCASSLGAGSGAFFGQGTRLTVV.

V is TRBV28 and J is TRBJ2-7; 9 bases are shared with TRBD2. Germline V gene data show CDR1 as MDHEN and CDR2 as SYDVKM. J was trimmed by 6 bases and V by 6 bases; bases with no gene match: 9. The CDR3 spans 14 residues. CDR3 amino acids: CASSPLSGRTEQYF. Here the CDR3 DNA reads TGTGCCAGCAGCCCTCTTAGCGGGAGAACCGAGCAGTACTTC.

The J gene is TRBJ1-2, the V gene TRBV29-1, with D maybe TRBD1 (6 bases). The V end lost 4 bases, the J end lost 5 bases, and 14 bases lay between the germline ends. The CDR3 sequence is 13 residues long. Germline V gives CDR1 SQVTM, CDR2 ANQGSEA. The chain's CDR3 is CSVVLQGIYGYTF. The CDR3 DNA reads TGCAGCGTTGTGCTACAGGGAATATATGGCTACACCTTC.

This chain joins TRBV5-4 and TRBJ1-1; D unclear. The germline V gene has CDR1 SGHNT and CDR2 YYREEE (reference sequence). CDR3 length: 13 amino acids. The V and J ends lost 0 bases and 4 bases respectively, with 7 bases between them. The CDR3 here is CASSLALSTEAFF. The CDR3 nucleotides are TGTGCCAGCAGCTTGGCGCTGAGCACTGAAGCTTTCTTT.

The chain couples TRBV2 to TRBJ2-7; TRBD2 matches at 8 bases. Germline V gives CDR1 SNHLY, CDR2 FYNNEI. The CDR3 loop spans 12 amino acids. The V and J ends lost 7 bases and 3 bases, in that order; junction bases with no gene match: 2. CDR3 protein: CASNGGGYEQYF. The CDR3 DNA follows: TGTGCCAGCAACGGGGGGGGCTACGAGCAGTACTTC.

V is TRBV14 and J is TRBJ2-7; D is ambiguous. Germline loops: CDR1 SGHDN, CDR2 FVKESK. CDR3 length equals 12 residues. Trimming removed 4 bases at V and 6 bases at J, with 10 bases between. Here the CDR3 DNA reads TGTGCCAGCAGCCCCCGACCGCCCGAGCAGTACTTC. It codes for CASSPRPPEQYF.

The chain links TRBV6-5 to TRBJ2-5, with D perhaps matching TRBD2 (6 bases). The CDR3 totals 14 residues. Trimming stripped 6 bases from V and 11 bases from J, with 22 bases between. From germline, CDR1 is MNHEY and CDR2 SVGAGI. CDR3 DNA: TGTGCCAGCAGCCTAGAATGGAGGGAGGCTAAGCAGTACTTC. It translates to CASSLEWREAKQYF.

The rearrangement joins TRBV5-4 to TRBJ1-1; the D gene is possibly TRBD1 (6 bases). V dropped 6 bases and J dropped 2 bases, with 11 bases sitting between them. CDR1 is SGHNT and CDR2 is YYREEE in the germline V gene (reference sequence). The CDR3 is 13 residues long. This chain's CDR3 is CASTTRGNTEAFF. The CDR3 nucleotides read TGTGCCAGCACCACCAGGGGTAACACTGAAGCTTTCTTT.

The chain recombines TRBV4-1 with TRBJ1-1; perhaps TRBD1 as D (5 bases). CDR1 and CDR2 from the germline V gene are MGHRA and YSYEKL. This CDR3 spans 16 amino acids. V lost 3 bases and J lost 4, with 18 bases in between. CDR3 nucleotides: TGCGCCAGCAGCCAGGGGGGGAACAGCCGGATCACTGAAGCTTTCTTT. It translates to CASSQGGNSRITEAFF.

The chain combines TRBV28 with TRBJ2-1; 7 bases line up with TRBD1. Germline CDR1 is MDHEN and CDR2 is SYDVKM. The CDR3 totals 11 residues. The trim removed 8 bases at V and 7 bases at J, leaving 2 bases unmatched. The CDR3 DNA reads TGTGCCAGCGTACAGGGGAATGAGCAGTTCTTC. Its protein product is CASVQGNEQFF.

V usage is TRBV28 and J usage is TRBJ2-5; 8 bases are shared with TRBD1. Gene TRBJ2-7 matches the end of the DNA better, so the J call may be wrong. This CDR3 spans 14 amino acids. Per germline, CDR1 MDHEN and CDR2 SYDVKM. This CDR3 reads CASSSGQGSYEQYF. CDR3 nucleotide sequence: TGTGCCAGCAGTTCAGGACAGGGCTCCTACGAGCAGTACTTC.

This clone appeared a single time. The chain links TRBV6-6 to TRBJ2-1, with TRBD1 as a possible D gene (6 bases). V lost 1 base and J lost 9, with 13 bases in between. CDR3 length equals 14 residues. Germline CDR1 and CDR2: MNHNY and SVGAGI (reference sequence). The CDR3 nucleotides are TGTGCCAGCAGTTACTGGACAGTTAATAGTGAGCAGTTCTTC. This gives the protein CASSYWTVNSEQFF.

This chain uses TRBV11-2 with TRBJ1-2; D unclear. The germline gives CDR1 SGHAT, CDR2 FQNNGV. The CDR3 covers 15 residues. V was shortened by 2 bases and J by 7 bases, with 17 bases between the two germline ends. The CDR3 reads CASSLSPGYDRGYTF. The CDR3 bases are TGTGCCAGCAGCTTATCGCCGGGTTACGATCGTGGCTACACCTTC.

The count of this clone is one. The rearrangement links TRBV9 to TRBJ1-3; a weak D match, TRBD1 (6 bases). Germline lookup yields CDR1 SGDLS and CDR2 YYNGEE. Between the trimmed V and J ends, which lost 2 bases and 8 bases, there was a span of 17 bases. This CDR3 contains 15 residues. The CDR3 DNA is TGTGCCAGCAGCGTCGCCGGACAGCCCCTAGACACCATATATTTT. It is translated as CASSVAGQPLDTIYF.